One sample yielded the 23 T cell receptor beta chains listed below, sequenced in a study of blood T cell repertoires in COVID-19 (dated by TCRdb to about 2020). Library construction relied on the immunoSEQ multiplex PCR assay. As stored in TCRdb, this immuneACCESS dataset retains in-frame rearrangements with V and J assigned. A fraction of the clones does not appear; measured against another copy, unresolved V genes explain less than half of the discrepancy, and the remainder lacks a known reason. This sample is represented by roughly 30,000 clones; approximately 80% of them were singletons. Around 15% of the sample is taken by the ten largest. Sequenced sample: peripheral blood. These receptors all stem from a man aged 70-80 years with active COVID-19.

This clone was detected once. CDR3 sequence (DNA): TGTGCCCCAGGACAGGGCTCCTACGAGCAGTACTTC. Its translation is CAPGQGSYEQYF. The chain links TRBV15 to TRBJ2-7, with TRBD1 matching over 8 bases. The germline gives CDR1 LNHNV, CDR2 YYDKDF (reference sequence). Trimming at V came to 11 bases and at J to 0 bases, leaving 3 bases not matched to a gene. This CDR3 comprises 12 residues.

V is TRBV6-2 or TRBV6-3 and J is TRBJ2-7; D is possibly TRBD2 (6 bases). V lost 5 bases, J lost 4 bases, and 9 bases lay in between. Per germline, CDR1 MNHEY and CDR2 SVGEGT. This CDR3 contains 12 residues. The chain's CDR3 is CASSLEGYEQYF. The CDR3 bases are TGTGCCAGCAGTCTGGAGGGGTACGAGCAGTACTTC.

This chain links TRBV7-9 with TRBJ2-7, with 8 bases matching TRBD1. J lost 2 bases, V lost 4 bases, and 7 bases had no gene match. The CDR3 loop spans 15 amino acids. In germline, CDR1 is SEHNR, CDR2 FQNEAQ (reference sequence). The CDR3, as DNA: TGTGCCAGCAGCTCTGCCGGGACAGGTCCCTACGAGCAGTACTTC. This gives the protein CASSSAGTGPYEQYF.

The CDR3 DNA follows: TGTGCCACCCTAACGCGGGCGGCTGGCTACACCTTC. Translated, it gives CATLTRAAGYTF. The chain has TRBV28 and TRBJ1-2; no reliable D call. The CDR3 sequence is 12 residues long. Germline CDR1 and CDR2: MDHEN and SYDVKM. V lost 10 bases and J lost 7, with 16 bases in between.

In its sample, this clone was seen a few times. V and J are TRBV19 and TRBJ2-7; the match to TRBD1 covers 9 bases. The CDR3 length is 14 residues. The V segment lost 6 bases and the J segment 2 bases; nucleotides outside the gene matches: 5. Germline V gene data show CDR1 as LNHDA and CDR2 as SQIVND (reference sequence). The CDR3 loop is CASRPGQGPYEQYF. The CDR3 DNA reads as TGTGCCAGTAGACCGGGACAGGGTCCCTACGAGCAGTACTTC.

The rearrangement links TRBV29-1 to TRBJ2-3; 7 nucleotides match TRBD2. The CDR3 spans 14 residues. V shed 4 bases, J shed 2 bases, and the junction held 6 bases outside the gene matches. Looked up from germline, CDR1 is SQVTM and CDR2 is ANQGSEA. The CDR3 spells CSVGGGPFTDTQYF. Written as DNA, the CDR3 is TGCAGCGTTGGCGGGGGACCCTTCACAGATACGCAGTATTTT.

The gene calls are TRBV6-8 and TRBJ2-3; 8 positions match TRBD2. With 5 bases clipped from V and 2 bases from J, the junction kept 6 bases outside the gene matches. The CDR3 is made up of 15 amino acids. Germline V gene sequence: CDR1 MNHGY, CDR2 SAAAGT. The CDR3 sequence: CASSRTSSDTDTQYF. The CDR3 region has the DNA TGTGCCAGCAGTAGGACTAGCTCCGACACAGATACGCAGTATTTT.

This clone was observed a few times. In DNA form, the CDR3 reads TGTGCCAGCAGTTTACAGGGGTTTGGGGAGCAGTACTTC. Protein: CASSLQGFGEQYF. The chain combines TRBV6-6 with TRBJ2-7, with 7 bases aligning to TRBD1. The CDR3 runs to 13 residues. Germline V gene sequence: CDR1 MNHNY, CDR2 SVGAGI (reference sequence). J lost 7 bases, V lost 4 bases, and 7 bases had no gene match.

The chain couples TRBV10-3 to TRBJ2-5; 9 bases are shared with TRBD2. Losses at the gene ends were 5 bases for V and 2 bases for J; bases not matched to a gene: 6. In germline, CDR1 is ENHRY, CDR2 SYGVKD. The CDR3 runs to 15 residues. The CDR3, as DNA: TGTGCCATCAGTCAAACCGCGGGGGGGCAAGAGACCCAGTACTTC. Its protein is CAISQTAGGQETQYF.

The CDR3 bases are TGCGCCAGCAGCCGAGACAGGACGACTAATGAAAAACTGTTTTTT. It codes for CASSRDRTTNEKLFF. V and J are TRBV5-1 and TRBJ1-4, with D possibly being TRBD1 (6 bases). CDR3 length equals 15 residues. Looked up from germline, CDR1 is SGHRS and CDR2 is YFSETQ. V dropped 4 bases and J dropped 2 bases, with 12 bases sitting between them.

V and J are TRBV28 and TRBJ1-5; 9 nucleotides align to TRBD1. Germline V lookup: CDR1 MDHEN, CDR2 SYDVKM. CDR3 length: 15 residues. Trimming at V came to 6 bases and at J to 3 bases, leaving 6 bases not matched to a gene. Here the CDR3 DNA reads TGTGCCAGCAGCCGTAGGACAGGGGACAATCAGCCCCAGCATTTT. Residues: CASSRRTGDNQPQHF.

This chain connects TRBV7-2 to TRBJ1-2, with a possible D match to TRBD1 (6 bases). Trimming shortened V by 4 bases and J by 3 bases, and 15 bases separated the two germline ends. The CDR3 consists of 15 residues. The V gene's germline CDR1 is SGHTA and CDR2 FQGNSA. CDR3 in amino acids: CASSSYGGRDYGYTF. The CDR3 DNA follows: TGTGCCAGCAGCTCGTACGGGGGGCGCGACTATGGCTACACCTTC.

The DNA of the CDR3 is TGTGCCAGCAGTACCCCCAGTGGGAGGAGGAGGATCACAGATACGCAGTATTTT. Translation gives CASSTPSGRRRITDTQYF. The chain carries TRBV2 and TRBJ2-3; maybe TRBD2 (6 bases). The CDR3 is 18 amino acids. CDR1 and CDR2 (germline): SNHLY, FYNNEI. Trimming left V 5 bases short and J 2 bases short, with 23 bases between. Full variable domain (missing parts from reference TRBV2 and TRBJ2-3): EPEVTQTPSHQVTQMGQEVILRCVPISNHLYFYWYRQILGQKVEFLVSFYNNEISEKSEIFDDQFSVERPDGSNFTLKIRSTKLEDSAMYFCASSTPSGRRRITDTQYFGPGTRLTVL.

This sequence joins TRBV11-3 and TRBJ2-7, with TRBD2 as a possible D gene (5 bases). This CDR3 contains 11 residues. Germline values: CDR1 SGHNT, CDR2 YENEEA. Between the trimmed V and J ends, which lost 1 base and 9 bases, there was a span of 7 bases. The CDR3 sequence: CASSLVGRQYF. CDR3 sequence (DNA): TGTGCCAGCAGCTTAGTGGGGAGGCAGTACTTC.

V and J are TRBV3-1 (or the pseudogene TRBV3-2) and TRBJ1-2; perhaps TRBD1 as D (6 bases). V was trimmed by 0 bases and J by 9 bases, leaving 14 bases between them. From germline, CDR1 is LGHDT and CDR2 YNNKEL (reference sequence). This CDR3 spans 14 amino acids. The CDR3: CASSQDGDTRRYTF. Here the CDR3 DNA reads TGTGCCAGCAGCCAAGATGGGGACACCCGTCGCTACACCTTC.

This rearrangement joins TRBV24-1 to TRBJ2-2; TRBD2 matches at 7 bases. From germline, CDR1 is KGHDR and CDR2 SFDVKD. V was pared by 4 bases and J by 4 bases, with 8 bases of the junction left unmatched. The CDR3 has 16 residues. The CDR3 nucleotides read TGTGCCACCAGTGACCCAGGTCCGGGGGGCACCGGGGAGCTGTTTTTT. Translating it yields CATSDPGPGGTGELFF.

V is TRBV5-1 and J is TRBJ2-7; D is perhaps TRBD2 (7 bases). This CDR3 is built from 16 residues. Germline V CDR1 and CDR2: SGHRS, YFSETQ. The ends were cut back, 4 bases at V and 4 bases at J, with 21 bases in the middle. CDR3 bases: TGCGCCAGCAGCCCTAATAGGGGGGGAAGGATTTACGAGCAGTACTTC. As protein: CASSPNRGGRIYEQYF.

The rearrangement joins TRBV28 to TRBJ1-4, with D unclear. Germline CDR1 reads MDHEN; CDR2 reads SYDVKM. The CDR3 is 13 residues long. V lost 8 bases to trimming and J lost 8 bases, with 15 bases between them. The CDR3 DNA reads as TGTGCCAGCGCGACATACATGGTGGAAAAACTGTTTTTT. Translating it yields CASATYMVEKLFF.

J is TRBJ2-3 and V is TRBV7-6; possible D gene TRBD1, 7 bases. Germline V gene data show CDR1 as SGHVS and CDR2 as FNYEAQ. This CDR3 contains 18 residues. Between the trimmed V and J ends, which lost 1 base and 5 bases, there was a span of 22 bases. This CDR3 reads CASSLEGTGEATEDTQYF. The CDR3 DNA follows: TGTGCCAGCAGCTTAGAAGGTACAGGGGAGGCCACTGAAGATACGCAGTATTTT. Full variable domain (missing parts from reference TRBV7-6 and TRBJ2-3): GAGVSQSPRYKVTKRGQDVALRCDPISGHVSLYWYRQALGQGPEFLTYFNYEAQQDKSGLPNDRFSAERPEGSISTLTIQRTEQRDSAMYRCASSLEGTGEATEDTQYFGPGTRLTVL.

The rearrangement joins TRBV5-1 to TRBJ2-7; 8 bases are shared with TRBD1. The CDR3 has 14 residues. Germline V lookup: CDR1 SGHRS, CDR2 YFSETQ. The V segment lost 4 bases and the J segment 6 bases; nucleotides outside the gene matches: 9. CDR3 amino acids: CASSVQGALGEQYF. In DNA, the CDR3 is TGCGCCAGCAGCGTCCAGGGGGCGCTTGGCGAGCAGTACTTC.

By sample share, this clone is medium-sized. The gene calls are TRBV5-4 and TRBJ1-4, with D perhaps matching TRBD1 (6 bases). Germline CDR1 SGHNT, CDR2 YYREEE (reference sequence). This CDR3 has 14 amino acids. Trimming took 2 bases from V and 5 from J, leaving 10 bases between them. The CDR3 DNA reads as TGTGCCAGCAGCTTTGGGACAATGAATGAAAAACTGTTTTTT. Amino acids: CASSFGTMNEKLFF.

This clone was detected once. The chain couples TRBV6-5 to TRBJ2-7; D possibly corresponds to TRBD2 (7 bases). The CDR3 loop spans 14 amino acids. CDR1 MNHEY and CDR2 SVGAGI come from the germline V gene. The CDR3 sequence: CAIKRGGAPYEQYF. DNA for the CDR3: TGTGCTATCAAAAGAGGGGGGGCCCCCTACGAGCAGTACTTC.

V is TRBV4-1 and J is TRBJ2-4; D may be TRBD2 (6 bases). V lost 4 bases and J 5 bases, leaving 18 bases between the germline ends. CDR3 length: 16 amino acids. Germline V gene sequence: CDR1 MGHRA, CDR2 YSYEKL. The CDR3 DNA follows: TGCGCCAGCAGCCTTTTAGCGGACGGTTGGGAAAACATTCAGTACTTC. It encodes CASSLLADGWENIQYF.